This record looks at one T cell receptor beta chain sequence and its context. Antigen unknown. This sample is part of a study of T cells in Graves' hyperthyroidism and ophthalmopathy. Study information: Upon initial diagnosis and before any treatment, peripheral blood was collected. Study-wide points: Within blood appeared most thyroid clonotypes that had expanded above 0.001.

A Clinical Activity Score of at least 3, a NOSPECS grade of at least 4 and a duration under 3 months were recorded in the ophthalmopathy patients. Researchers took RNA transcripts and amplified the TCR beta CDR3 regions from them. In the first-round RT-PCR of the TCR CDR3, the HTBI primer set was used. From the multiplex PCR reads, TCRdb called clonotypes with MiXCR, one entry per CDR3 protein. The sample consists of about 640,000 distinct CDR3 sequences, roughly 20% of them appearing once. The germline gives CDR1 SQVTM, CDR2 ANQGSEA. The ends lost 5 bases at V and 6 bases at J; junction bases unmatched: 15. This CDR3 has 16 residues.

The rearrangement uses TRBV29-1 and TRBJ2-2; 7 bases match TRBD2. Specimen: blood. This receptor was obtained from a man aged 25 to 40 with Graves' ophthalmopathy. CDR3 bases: TGCAGCGTTCTCGTAACTGGCGGGAGTATCTCCGGGGAGCTGTTTTTT. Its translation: CSVLVTGGSISGELFF.